Sequencing of this TCR beta chain was carried out in a study of T cells expressing NK-cell markers. Looking at the study overall: The sequencing cohort of eight donors included seven HCMV-seropositive individuals and one seronegative individual.

In the case of this clonotype: Its antigen is unidentified.

Researchers built TCR beta cDNA using 5'RACE template switching with UMIs. From the 5' RACE reads, TCRdb lists one entry per CDR3 protein and no DNA. The sample data list about 460,000 distinct CDR3 sequences. Study observations and caveats: The study left the HCMV specificity of expanded NKG2C+ T cell clones unresolved.

The CDR3 is 17 amino acids. CDR1 is SGHRS, CDR2 YFSETQ, per germline. The sequence was obtained from a woman between 45 and 65 years old in good health. The sequencing input was blood T cells: a sorted CD56 or NKG2C T cell subset, CD4+ or CD8+ T cells, or bulk PBMC T cells (not recorded which). V usage is TRBV5-1 and J usage is TRBJ2-1; with no DNA, the TCRdb D assignment of TRBD2 cannot be verified. The CDR3: CASSLLASPVSHNEQFF.